A single sample is the source of the 10 T cell receptor beta chains below, sequenced in a study of beta chain features in type 1 diabetes. The entirety of the isolated RNA underwent reverse transcription, so expressed TCRB transcripts were sequenced. TCRdb's copy holds only in-frame clones and misses some; the assay was immunoSEQ multiplex PCR. The repertoire holds 860,000 or so clones, with about 17% as singletons. Sequences were obtained from naive CD4+ T cells from blood. These receptors all come from a young woman in good health.

V gene TRBV19 combines with J gene TRBJ2-1; D not resolved. With 7 bases removed from V and 0 bases from J, the gap between germline ends came to 16 bases. Germline V lookup: CDR1 LNHDA, CDR2 SQIVND (reference sequence). The CDR3 covers 16 residues. This CDR3 is CASKGLWASSYNEQFF. The CDR3 DNA follows: TGTGCCAGTAAGGGCCTGTGGGCCAGCTCCTACAATGAGCAGTTCTTC.

The chain links TRBV18 to TRBJ2-3, with TRBD2 as a possible D gene (5 bases). V was clipped by 8 bases and J by 3 bases, with 15 bases between them. Germline V gene sequence: CDR1 KGHSH, CDR2 LQKENI. CDR3 size: 14 residues. The CDR3 DNA is TGTGCCAGCAACCAAGACCTAGCAACAGATACGCAGTATTTT. It is translated as CASNQDLATDTQYF. Looking up the rest from reference TRBV18 and TRBJ2-3 gives the full variable domain: NAGVMQNPRHLVRRRGQEARLRCSPMKGHSHVYWYRQLPEEGLKFMVYLQKENIIDESGMPKERFSAEFPKEGPSILRIQQVVRGDSAAYFCASNQDLATDTQYFGPGTRLTVL.

This clone came up a few times. The chain combines TRBV4-2 with TRBJ1-1, with a tentative D call TRBD1 (5 bases). Trimming took off 4 bases at V and 8 bases at J, with 17 bases between the two ends. CDR1 LGHNA and CDR2 YNFKEQ come from the germline V gene. The CDR3 runs to 14 residues. The CDR3 spells CASSRSRQSREAFF. Here the CDR3 DNA reads TGTGCCAGCAGCCGGAGCCGACAGTCACGCGAAGCTTTCTTT.

This clone was recorded many times. J is TRBJ1-5 and V is TRBV21-1. TRBV21-1 is termed a pseudogene. CDR3 size: 12 residues. The CDR3 is CASRKRNQPQHF. Here the CDR3 DNA reads TGTGCCAGCCGTAAGCGCAATCAGCCCCAGCATTTT.

The chain is built from TRBV2 and TRBJ1-3, with TRBD1 as a possible D gene (5 bases). CDR3 length equals 14 residues. Between the trimmed V and J ends, which lost 2 bases and 1 base, there was a span of 6 bases. Germline CDR1 SNHLY, CDR2 FYNNEI. The CDR3 DNA sequence: TGTGCCAGCAGTGAACAGGGATCTGGAAACACCATATATTTT. Its translation is CASSEQGSGNTIYF.

The CDR3 reads CASSRNSLNEQFF. DNA for the CDR3: TGTGCCAGCAGCCGGAATAGTTTGAATGAGCAGTTCTTC. V gene TRBV28 combines with J gene TRBJ2-1; D is ambiguous. The V gene's germline CDR1 is MDHEN and CDR2 SYDVKM. V was trimmed by 6 bases and J by 7 bases, leaving 13 bases between them. The CDR3 totals 13 residues.

The chain is built from TRBV5-1 and TRBJ1-4, with D possibly TRBD1 on 6 matching bases. CDR1 and CDR2 (germline): SGHRS, YFSETQ. Trimming stripped 3 bases from V and 7 bases from J, with 19 bases between. This CDR3 has 16 residues. The CDR3 loop reads CASSYTFQGRGEKLFF. The CDR3 DNA reads TGCGCCAGCAGCTATACCTTTCAGGGGAGGGGTGAAAAACTGTTTTTT.

This clone was recorded once. The rearrangement uses TRBV5-4 and TRBJ2-1, with 7 nucleotides matching TRBD2. Trimming took 0 bases from V and 6 from J; bases not matched to a gene: 9. CDR3 size: 16 residues. From germline, CDR1 is SGHNT and CDR2 YYREEE (reference sequence). The CDR3 DNA is TGTGCCAGCAGCTTGGCCTGGGGGGGTTCTGGCAATGAGCAGTTCTTC. It codes for CASSLAWGGSGNEQFF.

This clone was seen ten or more times. This chain connects TRBV14 to TRBJ1-4, with 7 bases aligning to TRBD1. The CDR3 consists of 14 residues. CDR1 is SGHDN and CDR2 is FVKESK in the germline V gene. V lost 1 base and J lost 5; bases outside the gene matches: 1. The CDR3 DNA follows: TGTGCCAGCAGCCAAGGCAGGGGGAATGAAAAACTGTTTTTT. This gives the protein CASSQGRGNEKLFF.

This clone appeared a few times. The chain combines TRBV11-2 with TRBJ1-2; 9 bases match TRBD1. Germline V CDR1 and CDR2: SGHAT, FQNNGV. Germline trimming cut 1 base from V and 3 bases from J; bases unmatched to any gene: 3. This CDR3 contains 15 residues. The CDR3 DNA reads as TGTGCCAGCAGCTTAGGCGGACAGGGGTACTATGGCTACACCTTC. This sequence encodes CASSLGGQGYYGYTF.